The clone carrying this T cell receptor beta chain was counted ten times or more. The source of the sample is a study of early T cells in non-severe SARS-CoV-2 infection. The wider study: The authors sequenced bulk RNA from unsorted whole blood, leaving chains unpaired.

Trimming took off 5 bases at V and 3 bases at J, with 13 bases between the two ends. The CDR3 runs to 13 residues. The germline gives CDR1 SQVTM, CDR2 ANQGSEA. TCRdb re-derived calls from the 5' RACE reads in MiXCR, one entry per CDR3 protein. The table records tens of thousands of distinct CDR3 sequences, roughly 4.2% of them present only once. The TCR sequence derives from an adult who was a healthcare worker with PCR-confirmed SARS-CoV-2 infection or an uninfected control (not recorded which). The sequenced sample consisted of whole blood. This chain joins TRBV29-1 and TRBJ1-1; D call uncertain. Here the CDR3 DNA reads TGCAGCGTTAAGGAACACAGATACACTGAAGCTTTCTTT. This codes for CSVKEHRYTEAFF.